Sequencing of this T cell receptor beta chain was carried out in a study of T-cell memory formation after mild COVID-19. From germline, CDR1 is LGHDT and CDR2 YNNKEL (reference sequence). The V gene lost 5 bases and the J gene lost 0 bases, with 13 bases spanning the gap. The CDR3 has 15 residues. TCRdb re-analysed the 5' RACE reads in MiXCR, keeping a single row per CDR3 protein. The sample contains roughly 250,000 distinct CDR3 sequences, 15% to 20% of which appear only once. The source material was PBMCs or a T cell subset sorted from them (not recorded which). The V and J genes are TRBV3-1 and TRBJ1-2; TRBD1 might be the D (6 bases). This TCR came from a young man who had mild COVID-19 (a few samples of this study predate the infection). Cell type and time point are not known. CDR3 sequence reads: CASSKAGVTNYGYTF. Written as DNA, the CDR3 is TGTGCCAGCAGCAAAGCAGGGGTTACTAACTATGGCTACACCTTC. Variable domain in full (rest from reference TRBV3-1 and TRBJ1-2): DTAVSQTPKYLVTQMGNDKSIKCEQNLGHDTMYWYKQDSKKFLKIMFSYNNKELIINETVPNRFSPKSPDKAHLNLHINSLELGDSAVYFCASSKAGVTNYGYTFGSGTRLTVV.